One sample yielded the 13 T cell receptor beta chains listed below, sequenced in a study of cytomegalovirus exposure and HLA in healthy donors. The PCR employed 60 Vbeta primers together with 13 Jbeta primers. Assay used: immunoSEQ multiplex PCR; TCRdb lists only in-frame clones, some missing. Of over 70,000 clones in the sample, roughly 74% were seen once. Sequenced material: PBMCs. These receptor sequences come from a human donor in good health.

The chain uses TRBV19 and TRBJ2-3, with TRBD2 identical over 12 bases. V gave up 7 bases and J gave up 2 bases; unmatched junction bases: 7. This CDR3 spans 16 amino acids. The V gene's germline CDR1 is LNHDA and CDR2 SQIVND (reference sequence). CDR3: CASTLLAGGDTDTQYF. As DNA, the CDR3 is TGTGCCAGTACTCTTCTAGCGGGAGGGGACACAGATACGCAGTATTTT.

The chain joins TRBV30 to TRBJ1-1; weak D call: TRBD1 (5 bases). The V gene's germline CDR1 is GTSNPN and CDR2 SVGIG (reference sequence). The CDR3 contains 16 residues. Trimming removed 4 bases from V and 1 base from J, with 19 bases in between. CDR3: CAWTGAQGARNTEAFF. CDR3 DNA sequence: TGTGCCTGGACGGGCGCGCAGGGCGCCAGGAACACTGAAGCTTTCTTT.

The chain has TRBV6-6 and TRBJ1-1; D remains ambiguous. V lost 5 bases to trimming and J lost 1 base, with 5 bases between them. The CDR3 is 12 residues long. In germline, CDR1 is MNHNY, CDR2 SVGAGI (reference sequence). This CDR3 is CASSRQNTEAFF. CDR3 bases: TGTGCCAGCAGTCGACAGAACACTGAAGCTTTCTTT.

V usage is TRBV7-9 and J usage is TRBJ2-1; 9 bases are a match to TRBD1. In germline, CDR1 is SEHNR, CDR2 FQNEAQ (reference sequence). The V gene end was trimmed by 8 bases and the J gene end by 4 bases; junction bases not matched to a gene: 12. The CDR3 length is 16 residues. In DNA form, the CDR3 reads TGTGCCAGCCCCGGGGTACAGGGGGCCCCTTACAATGAGCAGTTCTTC. It codes for CASPGVQGAPYNEQFF.

The V and J genes are TRBV4-1 and TRBJ2-1; 16 bases line up with TRBD2. V dropped 4 bases and J dropped 8; count of bases not matched to a gene: 8. CDR3 length equals 17 residues. Germline lookup yields CDR1 MGHRA and CDR2 YSYEKL. This CDR3 reads CASSLGTSGRAGDEQFF. The CDR3 DNA follows: TGCGCCAGCAGCCTTGGGACTAGCGGGAGGGCCGGGGATGAGCAGTTCTTC.

The gene calls are TRBV7-2 and TRBJ2-3; D may be TRBD2 (6 bases). Germline CDR1 reads SGHTA; CDR2 reads FQGNSA. This CDR3 has 14 amino acids. The ends were cut back, 5 bases at V and 6 bases at J, with 15 bases in the middle. The CDR3 spells CASSRSGGEDTQYF. Here the CDR3 DNA reads TGTGCCAGCAGCCGTAGCGGAGGGGAGGATACGCAGTATTTT.

The V call is TRBV4-1, the J call TRBJ2-4; the match to TRBD1 covers 7 bases. Germline V gene lookup returns CDR1 MGHRA and CDR2 YSYEKL. V lost 6 bases, J lost 0 bases, and 11 bases stayed unmatched. The CDR3 loop spans 17 amino acids. DNA for the CDR3: TGCGCCAGCAGGAGAACAGGGGAACCCCTAGCCAAAAACATTCAGTACTTC. Its protein product is CASRRTGEPLAKNIQYF.

This chain joins TRBV4-2 and TRBJ2-7; tentative D call: TRBD2 (6 bases). Trimming took 0 bases from V and 5 from J, leaving 17 bases between them. CDR3 length equals 16 residues. Germline V gene data show CDR1 as LGHNA and CDR2 as YNFKEQ. CDR3 DNA: TGTGCCAGCAGCCAAGATCCTGTGGGGGGAGACGACGAGCAGTACTTC. This gives the protein CASSQDPVGGDDEQYF.

In its sample, this clone was seen a few times. The chain links TRBV7-9 to TRBJ2-5; 12 bases agree with TRBD2. CDR3 length: 17 residues. Germline V gene sequence: CDR1 SEHNR, CDR2 FQNEAQ (reference sequence). J lost 5 bases, V lost 1 base, and 8 bases had no gene match. The CDR3: CASSLETSGSLRETQYF. The CDR3 nucleotides are TGTGCCAGCAGCTTAGAGACTAGCGGGAGCCTAAGGGAGACCCAGTACTTC.

This clone showed up just a few times. The CDR3 here is CASSLAGLQNTEAFF. Written as DNA, the CDR3 is TGTGCCAGCAGCTTAGCGGGCTTACAGAACACTGAAGCTTTCTTT. The chain uses TRBV7-9 and TRBJ1-1, with unresolved D. Trimming removed 0 bases at V and 1 base at J, with 9 bases between. CDR3 length: 15 amino acids. Germline CDR1 reads SEHNR; CDR2 reads FQNEAQ (reference sequence).

The V gene is TRBV27, the J gene TRBJ2-7, with unresolved D. The ends were cut back, 5 bases at V and 7 bases at J, with 18 bases in the middle. Germline V CDR1 and CDR2: MNHEY, SMNVEV (reference sequence). The CDR3 contains 14 residues. In DNA, the CDR3 is TGTGCCAGCAGTGCCGCCCCCTTGGCGCGGGAGCAGTACTTC. Its protein product is CASSAAPLAREQYF.

The V and J genes are TRBV12-5 and TRBJ1-5; 8 nucleotides match TRBD1. With 3 bases clipped from V and 10 bases from J, the junction kept 14 bases outside the gene matches. This CDR3 region has 16 residues. Germline V gene data show CDR1 as LGHNT and CDR2 as FRNRAP. DNA of the CDR3: TGTGCTAGTGGTTTTTCCGGGACAGGCCTGGATCGTCCCCAGCATTTT. Protein: CASGFSGTGLDRPQHF.

This clone was recorded a few times. The V call is TRBV7-9, the J call TRBJ1-1; weak D call: TRBD1 (6 bases). The length of the CDR3 is 11 residues. The germline V gene encodes CDR1 SEHNR and CDR2 FQNEAQ (reference sequence). Trimming removed 0 bases from V and 11 bases from J, with 7 bases in between. The CDR3 DNA sequence: TGTGCCAGCAGCTTAGCGGGGGCGGCTTTCTTT. Encoded protein: CASSLAGAAFF. Full variable domain (rest looked up from reference TRBV7-9 and TRBJ1-1): DTGVSQNPRHKITKRGQNVTFRCDPISEHNRLYWYRQTLGQGPEFLTYFQNEAQLEKSRLLSDRFSAERPKGSFSTLEIQRTEQGDSAMYLCASSLAGAAFFGQGTRLTVV.